This T cell receptor (beta chain) derives from a study of sequential checkpoint blockade in melanoma. Study-level background: Arm A got nivolumab then ipilimumab; arm B the reverse, 1:1. Each arm's sequence ended with maintenance nivolumab.

This table comes from immunoSEQ multiplex PCR, and its TCRdb copy is limited to in-frame clones, with some not included. Found here are fewer than 25,000 clones, around 70% of them singletons; the top ten hold about 19%. Between the trimmed V and J ends, which lost 4 bases and 9 bases, there was a span of 3 bases. The CDR3 loop spans 9 amino acids. Germline V CDR1 and CDR2: MNHNS, SASEGT. Documented treatment: randomized to nivolumab then ipilimumab (arm A) or the reverse (arm B). None of the patients previously received DNA-damaging chemotherapy. Sorted cells were live CD3+CD8+, lacking CD19 and CD56, from PBMCs.

J is TRBJ1-1 and V is TRBV6-1; D unclear. Sequenced here: CD8+ T cells sorted from blood (inferred from file names), sampled from a patient given nivolumab and ipilimumab in sequence. The TCR sequence derives from a human donor with melanoma. As DNA, the CDR3 is TGTGCCAGCAGTGCTCAAGCTTTCTTT. Translation: CASSAQAFF.